The T cell receptor (beta chain) under discussion was sequenced for a study of cytomegalovirus exposure and HLA in healthy donors. This CDR3 has 13 residues. Germline V gene lookup returns CDR1 SGHTA and CDR2 FQGNSA. The V and J ends lost 1 base and 10 bases respectively, with 8 bases between them. PCR primers comprised 60 Vbeta and 13 Jbeta primers. Profiled with immunoSEQ multiplex PCR; TCRdb holds only in-frame clones, not every one. The table has about 140,000 clones, roughly 80% seen once; the top ten hold approximately 3%. Comment on this clone: Its antigen is as yet unknown.

Broader study findings: Rare TCR sequences dominated, though some public TCRs recurred in many donors. A later analysis reported that several of the most significant clusters appeared to be linked to common viral pathogens, among them Epstein-Barr virus.

The material sequenced was PBMCs. The receptor's source is a female donor in good health and CMV-seronegative. The genes are TRBV7-2 and TRBJ1-6; D not certain. The CDR3 is CASSLDPQSPLHF. The CDR3 DNA reads as TGTGCCAGCAGCTTAGACCCTCAGTCACCCCTCCACTTT.